This T cell receptor (beta chain) was captured by sequencing in a study of T cells in tuberculosis. The CDR3 sequence is 14 residues long. V shed 2 bases and J 4 bases; nucleotides not matched to a gene: 2. Germline values: CDR1 MNHEY, CDR2 SMNVEV (reference sequence). Clones were read by immunoSEQ multiplex PCR, and TCRdb kept only the in-frame ones, dropping some. The sample gives tens of thousands of clones, roughly 96% of which show up once; 6% to 8% is in the top ten. The sequence was collected from a donor between 10 and 35 years old with latent tuberculosis or without tuberculosis infection. Sequenced: PBMCs. The genes are TRBV27 and TRBJ1-5, with 7 nucleotides matching TRBD1. The CDR3 sequence is CASSLRTGNQPQHF. The CDR3 DNA follows: TGTGCCAGCAGTTTACGGACAGGAAATCAGCCCCAGCATTTT.